Listed here are 5 T cell receptor beta chains from one sample, sequenced in a study of blood T cells in healthy people across ages. PCR was performed a second time for about 6 to 12 cycles using a sample-barcoded 5' primer and a J-beta primer mix. Via MiXCR, TCRdb re-called the 5' RACE reads, giving one row per CDR3 protein. The repertoire holds roughly 2 million distinct CDR3 sequences, with 49% as singletons. The source material was blood. The receptors were gathered from a woman aged 35 to 49 in good health.

The genes are TRBV11-2 and TRBJ2-5, with a tentative D call TRBD2 (5 bases). Trimming stripped 8 bases from V and 1 base from J, with 11 bases between. Per germline, CDR1 SGHAT and CDR2 FQNNGV. The CDR3 is 13 residues long. In DNA form, the CDR3 reads TGTGCCAGCTCGAGGGCTACCCAAGAGACCCAGTACTTC. This sequence encodes CASSRATQETQYF.

The chain joins TRBV7-8 to TRBJ2-1, with D perhaps being TRBD1 or TRBD2 (5 bases each). Deletions cut 5 bases from V and 13 bases from J, with 15 bases between. The CDR3 runs to 12 residues. Looked up from germline, CDR1 is SGHVS and CDR2 is FQNEAQ. In nucleotides, the CDR3 is TGTGCCAGCAGCCTAGAGGGGACGCCTCAGTTCTTC. Translation: CASSLEGTPQFF.

The genes are TRBV27 and TRBJ2-7, with no clear D. The J call is in doubt because the DNA end fits TRBJ2-5 better. The CDR3 runs 12 residues. Germline-derived CDR1 and CDR2 are MNHEY and SMNVEV (reference sequence). The CDR3 region is CASGKGYETQYF. In DNA form, the CDR3 reads TGTGCCAGCGGGAAAGGGTACGAGACCCAGTACTTC.

The chain joins TRBV11-2 to TRBJ2-5; D is uncertain. The CDR3 has 15 residues. Per germline, CDR1 SGHAT and CDR2 FQNNGV. Trimming removed 1 base from V and 4 bases from J, with 13 bases in between. This CDR3 reads CASSLVASTGETQYF. In nucleotides, the CDR3 is TGTGCCAGCAGCTTAGTTGCCTCCACGGGAGAGACCCAGTACTTC.

This sequence joins TRBV11-2 and TRBJ2-5; D is unclear. V lost 5 bases and J lost 11, with 30 bases in between. The germline V gene has CDR1 SGHAT and CDR2 FQNNGV. The CDR3 spans 17 residues. The CDR3, as DNA: TGTGCCAGCAGCAATAGCTTTCAAGGAATCTCCTACAATGAGCAGTACTTC. Protein sequence: CASSNSFQGISYNEQYF.